This is a list of T cell receptor beta chains from one sample in a study of blood T cell repertoires in COVID-19. Clones were read by immunoSEQ multiplex PCR, and TCRdb kept only the in-frame ones, dropping some. The sample has approximately 200,000 clones; 88% are singletons. Sample: peripheral blood. All receptors derive from a man between 70 and 80 years old with acute or convalescent COVID-19. Both conserved end residues are trimmed from each CDR3.

len | j_gene | v_gene | CDR3aa
12 | TRBJ1-5 | TRBV2 | ASSDFTGFQPQH
12 | TRBJ1-2 | TRBV23-1 | ASSQSGGQGGYT
13 | TRBJ2-3 | TRBV3-1/TRBV3-2 | ASSLFLKGADTQY
11 | TRBJ1-2 | TRBV28 | ASSLSPSPGYT
13 | TRBJ2-7 | TRBV4-1 | ASSLLLAGGYEQY
14 | TRBJ2-7 | TRBV23-1 | ASSQVTAGEKYEQY
12 | TRBJ1-1 | TRBV9 | ASSRGVVNTEAF
13 | TRBJ2-2 | TRBV28 | ASSFTSGTTGELF
13 | TRBJ2-1 | TRBV7-9 | ASRPRLAGVGEQF
11 | TRBJ2-7 | TRBV6-6 | ASKAGSHYEQY
13 | TRBJ1-1 | TRBV19 | ASSIHQGVVAEAF
13 | TRBJ2-1 | TRBV7-3 | ASSSGTSGRGEQF
14 | TRBJ2-5 | TRBV11-2 | ASSFARDRGSETQY
14 | TRBJ2-1 | TRBV5-6 | ASSGGTGGESNEQF
14 | TRBJ2-5 | TRBV24-1 | ATSDPTGGGQETQY
14 | TRBJ2-1 | TRBV9 | ASSVTLAGGGDEQF
13 | TRBJ1-5 | TRBV19 | ASSDYRGLTQPQH
14 | TRBJ2-1 | TRBV19 | ASSIDTSGNYNEQF
14 | TRBJ2-2 | TRBV7-3 | ASSSWTGPGVGELF
14 | TRBJ1-3 | TRBV19 | ASSIGPQGFGNTIY
13 | TRBJ2-7 | TRBV28 | ASSMTSGVIYEQY